Detailed here is one T cell receptor beta chain. Its antigen is as yet unknown. The data stem from a study of shared clonotypes between healthy human individuals. Study details: Donors, aged 18 to 49, were a couple of women and three men. Study-level findings and limits: The donor pool, a small one, limited the genetic and exposure-history diversity represented. Sequencing depth was expected to influence donor clonotype sharing.

The assay was immunoSEQ multiplex PCR, and TCRdb's table has in-frame clones only and misses some. The profile covers approximately 500,000 clones, with around 96% appearing a single time and roughly 0.06% taken by the ten largest. Sequenced sample: naive CD4+ T cells sorted from blood. The subset denotes: CD45RA+ positively selected. The receptor was derived from a woman in her 30s in good health.

For the CDR3, the DNA is TGCGCCAGCAGCCAAGATCAGGGACTAGCGGGAGTCGAGCAGTACTTC. Its translation: CASSQDQGLAGVEQYF. The chain couples TRBV4-1 to TRBJ2-5; 14 nucleotides match TRBD2. The assigned J gene may be wrong: the sequence end matches TRBJ2-7 better. The CDR3 loop spans 16 amino acids. Germline V gene sequence: CDR1 MGHRA, CDR2 YSYEKL.